A selection of T cell receptor beta chains follows, all from one sample in a study of T-cell memory formation after mild COVID-19. TCRdb used MiXCR to reprocess the 5' RACE reads, holding one entry per CDR3 protein. The table shows around 310,000 distinct CDR3 sequences, with 20% to 25% occurring only once. Sequenced input: PBMCs or a T cell subset sorted from them (not recorded which). Every receptor here comes from a man between 18 and 35 years old who had mild COVID-19 (a few samples of this study predate the infection). Cell type and time point are not known. Both conserved end residues are part of each CDR3. A D gene is named only where the DNA matches it firmly. Part of the rows lack a size; the others show once, few, many or a class for expanded clones.

J gene	CDR3 length	D gene	clone size	V gene	CDR3 protein	CDR3 DNA
TRBJ2-5	12	NA	NA	TRBV6-2/TRBV6-3	CASKSNTETQYF	TGTGCCAGCAAGTCGAATACAGAGACCCAGTACTTC
TRBJ2-7	14	NA	NA	TRBV12-3/TRBV12-4	CASSPGLGAYEQYF	TGTGCCAGCAGCCCCGGGTTGGGGGCCTACGAGCAGTACTTC
TRBJ1-1	16	NA	NA	TRBV7-3	CASSLNVGSMNTEAFF	TGTGCCAGCAGCTTAAACGTCGGCAGCATGAACACTGAAGCTTTCTTT
TRBJ2-3	15	TRBD2	few	TRBV20-1	CSATVAREGTDTQYF	TGCAGTGCTACCGTCGCCCGGGAGGGCACAGATACGCAGTATTTT
TRBJ2-1	15	TRBD2	few	TRBV7-3	CASKGAGALGGEQFF	TGTGCCAGCAAAGGAGCGGGGGCCCTGGGGGGTGAGCAGTTCTTC
TRBJ2-5	15	TRBD1	NA	TRBV6-2/TRBV6-3	CASSLARTGAETQYF	TGTGCCAGCAGTCTCGCACGAACAGGGGCCGAGACCCAGTACTTC
TRBJ2-2	14	NA	many	TRBV5-5	CASRWEVATGELFF	TGTGCCAGCCGGTGGGAGGTGGCCACCGGGGAGCTGTTTTTT
TRBJ2-7	15	NA	NA	TRBV4-1	CASSQDITGSYEQYF	TGCGCCAGCAGCCAAGATATAACAGGGTCCTACGAGCAGTACTTC
TRBJ1-5	18	NA	NA	TRBV4-2	CASSHPTGTFNSNQPQHF	TGTGCCAGCAGCCACCCCACCGGGACATTTAATAGCAATCAGCCCCAGCATTTT
TRBJ2-3	15	TRBD2	NA	TRBV6-2/TRBV6-3	CASSSHGLAGNTQYF	TGTGCCAGCAGTTCCCATGGACTAGCGGGGAATACGCAGTATTTT
TRBJ1-5	17	TRBD1	NA	TRBV5-1	CASLRGQGLDLDQPQHF	TGCGCCAGCTTGAGGGGGCAAGGCCTTGATTTGGATCAGCCCCAGCATTTT
TRBJ1-1	13	NA	NA	TRBV4-1	CASSPRKNTEAFF	TGCGCCAGCAGCCCACGAAAGAACACTGAAGCTTTCTTT
TRBJ2-5	14	NA	many	TRBV5-1	CASSFMGGEETQYF	TGCGCCAGCAGCTTTATGGGCGGCGAAGAGACCCAGTACTTC
TRBJ1-5	13	NA	NA	TRBV6-2/TRBV6-3	CASRLGSNQPQHF	TGTGCCAGCCGCCTGGGAAGCAATCAGCCCCAGCATTTT
TRBJ1-2	14	NA	NA	TRBV3-1	CASSQDGWGSPHTF	TGTGCCAGCAGCCAAGATGGGTGGGGCAGTCCGCACACCTTC
TRBJ2-1	15	TRBD2	few	TRBV11-2	CASSPSGGTYNEQFF	TGTGCCAGCAGCCCTAGCGGGGGGACCTACAATGAGCAGTTCTTC
TRBJ2-5	17	TRBD2	few	TRBV3-1	CASSQGTSGSPQETQYF	TGTGCCAGCAGCCAAGGGACTAGCGGGAGCCCCCAAGAGACCCAGTACTTC
TRBJ2-7	13	TRBD2	few	TRBV29-1	CSVERAGGFEQYF	TGCAGCGTTGAAAGAGCGGGGGGGTTTGAGCAGTACTTC
TRBJ1-1	16	NA	few	TRBV7-3	CASSLQPIGVDTEAFF	TGTGCCAGCAGCCTCCAGCCCATAGGGGTAGACACTGAAGCTTTCTTT
TRBJ2-1	15	TRBD2	few	TRBV7-8	CASSSEAGGYNEQFF	TGTGCCAGCAGCTCCGAAGCGGGGGGATACAATGAGCAGTTCTTC
TRBJ2-3	17	NA	few	TRBV4-2	CASSQGEGGPSLDTQYF	TGTGCCAGCAGCCAAGGAGAGGGGGGGCCGAGTTTAGATACGCAGTATTTT
TRBJ1-2	12	TRBD1	once	TRBV6-2/TRBV6-3	CASSDRGRGYTF	TGTGCCAGTTCGGACAGGGGTCGCGGCTACACCTTC
TRBJ1-2	12	NA	few	TRBV29-1	CSVDSDNYGYTF	TGCAGCGTTGACAGTGATAACTATGGCTACACCTTC
TRBJ2-6	15	NA	few	TRBV12-3/TRBV12-4	CASTPTGSGANVLTF	TGTGCCAGCACCCCGACAGGCTCTGGGGCCAACGTCCTGACTTTC
TRBJ2-1	16	NA	few	TRBV18	CASSPPRVIDYNEQFF	TGTGCCAGCTCACCACCGCGAGTTATTGACTACAATGAGCAGTTCTTC
TRBJ2-7	13	TRBD2	few	TRBV29-1	CSVLLAGVYEQYF	TGCAGCGTGCTACTAGCGGGGGTTTACGAGCAGTACTTC
TRBJ1-1	13	TRBD1	few	TRBV4-2	CASSQDRQGEAFF	TGTGCCAGCAGCCAAGATCGGCAGGGGGAGGCTTTCTTT
TRBJ2-2	17	TRBD2	NA	TRBV5-1	CASSHPREITNTGELFF	TGCGCCAGCAGCCACCCGCGGGAGATTACGAACACCGGGGAGCTGTTTTTT
TRBJ2-7	14	TRBD1	NA	TRBV7-6	CASSPGQGNYEQYF	TGTGCCAGCAGCCCCGGACAGGGAAATTACGAGCAGTACTTC
TRBJ2-2	15	NA	NA	TRBV5-1	CASSLELADTGELFF	TGCGCCAGCAGCTTGGAACTAGCCGACACCGGGGAGCTGTTTTTT
TRBJ1-2	13	NA	NA	TRBV6-4	CASREGPQDGYTF	TGTGCCAGCAGAGAAGGGCCCCAGGATGGCTACACCTTC
TRBJ2-5	13	NA	few	TRBV7-2	CASSLQYQETQYF	TGTGCCAGCAGCTTACAGTACCAAGAGACCCAGTACTTC
TRBJ2-3	18	TRBD2	few	TRBV10-3	CAISGQRTSGSRTDTQYF	TGTGCCATTTCGGGACAAAGGACTAGCGGGAGTAGGACAGATACGCAGTATTTT
TRBJ2-3	14	NA	NA	TRBV27	CASSLTESTDTQYF	TGTGCCAGCAGTTTGACAGAGAGCACAGATACGCAGTATTTT
TRBJ2-3	15	TRBD1	NA	TRBV11-2	CASNQGVGGTDTQYF	TGTGCCAGCAACCAGGGGGTCGGTGGCACAGATACGCAGTATTTT
TRBJ1-1	16	TRBD1	few	TRBV19	CASSTRARGPNTEAFF	TGTGCCAGTAGTACGCGAGCCAGGGGGCCGAACACTGAAGCTTTCTTT
TRBJ2-5	13	NA	NA	TRBV5-5	CASSSGLTETQYF	TGTGCCAGCAGCTCGGGCCTTACGGAGACCCAGTACTTC
TRBJ1-4	14	NA	NA	TRBV7-9	CASSFMGSREKLFF	TGTGCCAGCAGCTTTATGGGAAGTCGAGAAAAACTGTTTTTT
TRBJ2-2	17	NA	NA	TRBV12-3/TRBV12-4	CASSLSYRAQGPVELFF	TGTGCCAGCAGTTTAAGTTATAGGGCCCAGGGCCCGGTGGAGCTGTTTTTT
TRBJ2-1	12	NA	NA	TRBV7-9	CASSFKDNEQFF	TGTGCCAGCAGCTTCAAGGACAATGAGCAGTTCTTC
TRBJ1-2	13	NA	once	TRBV11-1	CASRPQGDYGYTF	TGTGCCAGCAGACCCCAGGGAGACTATGGCTACACCTTC
TRBJ2-5	16	TRBD2	few	TRBV7-2	CASSLWTSGDQETQYF	TGTGCCAGCAGCCTCTGGACTAGCGGGGACCAAGAGACCCAGTACTTC
TRBJ1-4	14	NA	few	TRBV5-1	CASSSGFTNEKLFF	TGCGCCAGCAGCTCGGGATTTACTAATGAAAAACTGTTTTTT
TRBJ1-1	15	TRBD1	NA	TRBV11-2	CASSPYRDRETEAFF	TGTGCCAGCAGCCCTTACCGGGACAGGGAAACTGAAGCTTTCTTT
TRBJ2-5	15	TRBD2	many	TRBV5-6	CASSLRAMGGETQYF	TGTGCCAGCAGCTTGAGAGCCATGGGAGGGGAGACCCAGTACTTC
TRBJ2-3	11	NA	few	TRBV7-2	CATGERDTQYF	TGTGCAACTGGAGAGAGGGATACGCAGTATTTT
TRBJ1-3	15	NA	few	TRBV7-9	CASSRGGISGNTIYF	TGTGCCAGCAGCCGGGGCGGGATCTCTGGAAACACCATATATTTT
TRBJ2-2	15	TRBD2	few	TRBV4-1	CASSQGLAGGGELFF	TGCGCCAGCAGCCAAGGGCTAGCGGGGGGCGGGGAGCTGTTTTTT
TRBJ2-5	14	NA	NA	TRBV13	CASSPQGGSETQYF	TGTGCCAGCAGCCCCCAGGGAGGAAGTGAGACCCAGTACTTC
TRBJ1-1	16	NA	few	TRBV6-5	CASSYSKRGMNTEAFF	TGTGCCAGCAGTTACTCGAAGCGAGGAATGAACACTGAAGCTTTCTTT
TRBJ1-2	14	NA	NA	TRBV5-1	CASSLAWQGDGYTF	TGCGCCAGCAGCTTGGCCTGGCAGGGAGATGGCTACACCTTC
TRBJ2-5	14	NA	NA	TRBV6-2/TRBV6-3	CASSSDSAGETQYF	TGTGCCAGCAGTTCGGACTCAGCCGGAGAGACCCAGTACTTC
TRBJ1-3	13	NA	many	TRBV7-9	CASSLERGNTIYF	TGTGCCAGCAGCTTAGAACGTGGAAACACCATATATTTT
TRBJ2-5	13	NA	NA	TRBV2	CASRSDAEETQYF	TGTGCCAGCAGATCTGACGCGGAGGAGACCCAGTACTTC